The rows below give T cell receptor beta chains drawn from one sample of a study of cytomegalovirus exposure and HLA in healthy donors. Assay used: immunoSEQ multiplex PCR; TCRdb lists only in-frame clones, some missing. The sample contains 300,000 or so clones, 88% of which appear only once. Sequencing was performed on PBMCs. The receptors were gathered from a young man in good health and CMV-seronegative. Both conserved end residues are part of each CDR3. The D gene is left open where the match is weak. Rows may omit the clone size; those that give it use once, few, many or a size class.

CDR3 protein: CASSLVSVNYGYTF; CDR3 DNA: TGTGCCAGCAGCTTAGTCTCGGTTAACTATGGCTACACCTTC; CDR3 length: 14; clone size: .; J gene: TRBJ1-2; V gene: TRBV7-8; D gene: .
CDR3 protein: CASSAGFAPNTEAFF; CDR3 DNA: TGCGCCAGCAGTGCGGGATTCGCCCCGAACACTGAAGCTTTCTTT; CDR3 length: 15; clone size: .; J gene: TRBJ1-1; V gene: TRBV10-2; D gene: .
CDR3 protein: CASSPQSSGGSYNEQFF; CDR3 DNA: TGTGCCAGCAGCCCCCAGTCTAGCGGGGGCTCCTACAATGAGCAGTTCTTC; CDR3 length: 17; clone size: .; J gene: TRBJ2-1; V gene: TRBV9; D gene: TRBD2
CDR3 protein: CASSHVGTGGEGTEAFF; CDR3 DNA: TGTGCCAGCTCCCACGTCGGGACAGGGGGCGAAGGCACTGAAGCTTTCTTT; CDR3 length: 17; clone size: .; J gene: TRBJ1-1; V gene: TRBV18; D gene: TRBD1
CDR3 protein: CASSPGTWYEQYF; CDR3 DNA: TGTGCCAGCAGTCCAGGGACTTGGTACGAGCAGTACTTC; CDR3 length: 13; clone size: .; J gene: TRBJ2-7; V gene: TRBV27; D gene: .
CDR3 protein: CASRVSGANTSGYTF; CDR3 DNA: TGTGCCAGCAGGGTCTCGGGAGCCAACACCTCGGGCTACACCTTC; CDR3 length: 15; clone size: few; J gene: TRBJ1-2; V gene: TRBV2; D gene: .
CDR3 protein: CASRDWSGDTQYF; CDR3 DNA: TGTGCCAGCAGGGACTGGTCGGGGGACACCCAGTACTTC; CDR3 length: 13; clone size: .; J gene: TRBJ2-5; V gene: TRBV7-7; D gene: .
CDR3 protein: CASSLEGNEQYF; CDR3 DNA: TGTGCCAGCAGCTTAGAGGGGAACGAGCAGTACTTC; CDR3 length: 12; clone size: .; J gene: TRBJ2-7; V gene: TRBV13; D gene: .
CDR3 protein: CASSQDRVYTEAFF; CDR3 DNA: TGCGCCAGCAGCCAAGACAGGGTCTACACTGAAGCTTTCTTT; CDR3 length: 14; clone size: .; J gene: TRBJ1-1; V gene: TRBV4-1; D gene: .
CDR3 protein: CASSPGTASTDTQYF; CDR3 DNA: TGTGCCAGCAGCCCCGGGACAGCCTCCACAGATACGCAGTATTTT; CDR3 length: 15; clone size: .; J gene: TRBJ2-3; V gene: TRBV7-9; D gene: TRBD1
CDR3 protein: CASTLWQGGSNTEAFF; CDR3 DNA: TGTGCCAGCACCTTGTGGCAGGGAGGATCGAACACTGAAGCTTTCTTT; CDR3 length: 16; clone size: .; J gene: TRBJ1-1; V gene: TRBV7-2; D gene: .
CDR3 protein: CASSSQPTGMTEKLFF; CDR3 DNA: TGTGCCAGTAGTTCTCAACCGACAGGGATGACCGAAAAACTGTTTTTT; CDR3 length: 16; clone size: .; J gene: TRBJ1-4; V gene: TRBV19; D gene: TRBD1
CDR3 protein: CASSQSKPGQGYSTDTQYF; CDR3 DNA: TGCGCCAGCAGCCAGTCTAAACCGGGACAGGGTTACAGCACAGATACGCAGTATTTT; CDR3 length: 19; clone size: .; J gene: TRBJ2-3; V gene: TRBV4-3; D gene: TRBD1
CDR3 protein: CATSRDFIGGEKLFF; CDR3 DNA: TGTGCCACCAGCAGAGATTTCATCGGGGGGGAAAAACTGTTTTTT; CDR3 length: 15; clone size: .; J gene: TRBJ1-4; V gene: TRBV15; D gene: .
CDR3 protein: CASSYSVVRGSYEQYF; CDR3 DNA: TGTGCCAGCAGTTACTCGGTGGTAAGGGGGAGTTACGAGCAGTACTTC; CDR3 length: 16; clone size: .; J gene: TRBJ2-7; V gene: TRBV6-5; D gene: .
CDR3 protein: CASSVESGSYNSPLHF; CDR3 DNA: TGTGCCAGCAGCGTAGAGTCAGGGTCCTATAATTCACCCCTCCACTTT; CDR3 length: 16; clone size: .; J gene: TRBJ1-6; V gene: TRBV9; D gene: .
CDR3 protein: CASSLFLNSPLHF; CDR3 DNA: TGTGCCAGCAGCTTGTTCCTAAATTCACCCCTCCACTTT; CDR3 length: 13; clone size: .; J gene: TRBJ1-6; V gene: TRBV5-4; D gene: .
CDR3 protein: CASSSRDRGTTTAGELFF; CDR3 DNA: TGTGCCAGCTCATCCCGGGACAGGGGGACGACAACGGCCGGGGAGCTGTTTTTT; CDR3 length: 18; clone size: .; J gene: TRBJ2-2; V gene: TRBV18; D gene: TRBD1
CDR3 protein: CASGGGPYGYTF; CDR3 DNA: TGTGCCAGCGGGGGGGGGCCTTATGGCTACACCTTC; CDR3 length: 12; clone size: .; J gene: TRBJ1-2; V gene: TRBV2; D gene: .
CDR3 protein: CASEGGGANYGYTF; CDR3 DNA: TGTGCCAGCGAGGGAGGAGGCGCCAACTATGGCTACACCTTC; CDR3 length: 14; clone size: few; J gene: TRBJ1-2; V gene: TRBV7-9; D gene: .
CDR3 protein: CASSWPGLPRNNEQFF; CDR3 DNA: TGTGCCAGCAGCTGGCCGGGACTCCCAAGGAACAATGAGCAGTTCTTC; CDR3 length: 16; clone size: .; J gene: TRBJ2-1; V gene: TRBV14; D gene: .
CDR3 protein: CASSLEQEEEKLFF; CDR3 DNA: TGTGCCAGCAGCTTAGAACAGGAAGAGGAAAAACTGTTTTTT; CDR3 length: 14; clone size: .; J gene: TRBJ1-4; V gene: TRBV7-9; D gene: .
CDR3 protein: CASSLNSGNTGELFF; CDR3 DNA: TGCGCCAGCAGCCTGAATAGCGGGAACACCGGGGAGCTGTTTTTT; CDR3 length: 15; clone size: .; J gene: TRBJ2-2; V gene: TRBV5-1; D gene: .